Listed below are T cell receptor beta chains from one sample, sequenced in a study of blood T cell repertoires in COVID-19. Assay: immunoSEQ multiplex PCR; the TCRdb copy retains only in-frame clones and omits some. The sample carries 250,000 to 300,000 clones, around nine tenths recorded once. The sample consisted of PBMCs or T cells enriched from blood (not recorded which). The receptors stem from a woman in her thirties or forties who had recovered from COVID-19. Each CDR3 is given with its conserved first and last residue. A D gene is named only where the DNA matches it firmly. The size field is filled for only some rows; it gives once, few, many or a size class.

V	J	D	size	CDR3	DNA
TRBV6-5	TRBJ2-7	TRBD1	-	CASSYSRDRPYEQYF	TGTGCCAGCAGTTATTCCCGGGACAGGCCCTACGAGCAGTACTTC
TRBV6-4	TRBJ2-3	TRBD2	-	CASSTGLAGVTDTQYF	TGTGCCAGCAGTACGGGACTAGCGGGAGTCACAGATACGCAGTATTTT
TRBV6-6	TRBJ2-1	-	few	CASGSVGNEQFF	TGTGCCAGCGGAAGTGTCGGGAATGAGCAGTTCTTC
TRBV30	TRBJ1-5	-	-	CAWGIQGQPQHF	TGTGCCTGGGGTATTCAGGGTCAGCCCCAGCATTTT
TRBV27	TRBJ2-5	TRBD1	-	CASSRKGDSQETQYF	TGTGCCAGCAGCCGGAAGGGGGACAGCCAAGAGACCCAGTACTTC
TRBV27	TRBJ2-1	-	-	CASTNSGSAYNEQFF	TGTGCCAGCACCAATTCGGGGTCTGCCTACAATGAGCAGTTCTTC
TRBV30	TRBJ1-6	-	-	CAWKMVSIDSPLHF	TGTGCCTGGAAAATGGTCAGTATTGATTCACCCCTCCACTTT
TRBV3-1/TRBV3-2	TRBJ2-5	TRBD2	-	CASSHNGREQTQYF	TGTGCCAGCAGCCACAACGGGAGGGAACAGACCCAGTACTTC
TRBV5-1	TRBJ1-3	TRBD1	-	CASRSDRGPGNTIYF	TGCGCCAGCAGGTCGGACAGGGGGCCTGGAAACACCATATATTTT
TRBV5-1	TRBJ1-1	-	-	CASSLEQGMNTEAFF	TGCGCCAGCAGCTTGGAGCAGGGCATGAACACTGAAGCTTTCTTT
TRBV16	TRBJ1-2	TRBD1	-	CASSSGGGYTF	TGTGCCAGCAGCTCAGGGGGCGGCTACACCTTC
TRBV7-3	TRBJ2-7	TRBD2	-	CASSSLGLAGGPVEQYF	TGTGCCAGCAGCTCTCTAGGACTAGCGGGAGGGCCGGTAGAGCAGTACTTC
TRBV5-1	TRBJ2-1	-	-	CASSPSQGYNEQFF	TGCGCCAGCAGCCCCTCACAGGGCTACAATGAGCAGTTCTTC
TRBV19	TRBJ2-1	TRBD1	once	CASSSPRDRGGNEQFF	TGTGCCAGTAGTAGCCCCCGGGACAGAGGGGGCAATGAGCAGTTCTTC
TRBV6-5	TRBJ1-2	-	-	CASSYSAGQGYGYTF	TGTGCCAGCAGTTACTCCGCGGGGCAGGGCTATGGCTACACCTTC
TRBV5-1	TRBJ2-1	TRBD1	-	CASRSAGGEGNEQFF	TGCGCCAGCAGGAGCGCAGGGGGCGAAGGGAATGAGCAGTTCTTC
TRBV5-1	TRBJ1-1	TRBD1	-	CASSLQGGGTEAFF	TGCGCCAGCAGCTTACAGGGGGGTGGCACTGAAGCTTTCTTT
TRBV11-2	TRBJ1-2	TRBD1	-	CASSLEVRGRSYGYTF	TGTGCCAGCAGCTTAGAGGTCAGGGGGCGATCGTATGGCTACACCTTC
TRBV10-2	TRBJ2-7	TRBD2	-	CASRGIEGGRDEQYF	TGCGCCAGCAGAGGTATCGAGGGAGGGCGCGACGAGCAGTACTTC